The clone carrying this T cell receptor (beta chain) was observed at least ten times. Antigen unknown. This sample was included in a study of beta chain bispecific antibodies for T cell cancers. As for the study in general: The leukemia lines expressed TRBV12-3 (Jurkat) and TRBV5-5 (HPB-ALL). Study results and limitations: In these mixed samples, most targeted TRBV reads derived from the leukemia cell line.

MiXCR, run by TCRdb on the 5' RACE reads, gives a single entry per CDR3 protein. This sample yields 20,000 to 25,000 distinct CDR3 sequences, of which roughly 3% are seen a single time; more than 30% belongs to the top ten. T cells were expanded from blood mononuclear cells for about 3 days with anti-CD3 OKT3 or CD3/CD28 beads. Approximately 50,000 normal T cells were cocultured with approximately 50,000 target cells and bispecific antibody. The V end lost 8 bases, the J end lost 0 bases, and 14 bases lay between the germline ends. This CDR3 is 14 amino acids long. Germline CDR1 is DFQATT and CDR2 is SNEGSKA (reference sequence).

V is TRBV20-1 and J is TRBJ2-1; D is perhaps TRBD2 (5 bases). Sample: healthy donor T cells cultured with leukemia cells. The TCR originated in a human donor in good health. Some clones in this sample may be carry-over from other donors' samples. This chain's CDR3 is CSLKRRLSYNEQFF. The CDR3, as DNA: TGCAGTCTTAAGCGGCGGCTCTCCTACAATGAGCAGTTCTTC.